The rows below give T cell receptor beta chains drawn from one sample of a study of T cells expressing NK-cell markers. TCRdb reprocessed the 5' RACE reads, with one entry per CDR3 protein and no DNA. Its table records about 550,000 distinct CDR3 sequences. The sequencing input was blood T cells: a sorted CD56 or NKG2C T cell subset, CD4+ or CD8+ T cells, or bulk PBMC T cells (not recorded which). The receptors were gathered from a young man in good health. Both conserved end residues are part of each CDR3. Fields, in order: J gene, CDR3 length, V gene, CDR3 protein.

J gene: TRBJ2-7
CDR3 length: 13
V gene: TRBV24-1
CDR3 protein: CATSVGHIYEQYF

J gene: TRBJ2-1
CDR3 length: 17
V gene: TRBV20-1
CDR3 protein: CSAREGSSGHRDNEQFF

J gene: TRBJ1-1
CDR3 length: 17
V gene: TRBV18
CDR3 protein: CASSPGLVGTSGTEAFF

J gene: TRBJ2-2
CDR3 length: 15
V gene: TRBV10-3
CDR3 protein: CAMGPGEATRGELFF

J gene: TRBJ1-5
CDR3 length: 14
V gene: TRBV7-2
CDR3 protein: CASSRPGPGQPQHF

J gene: TRBJ2-7
CDR3 length: 14
V gene: TRBV5-1
CDR3 protein: CASSSTGQTYEQYF

J gene: TRBJ2-1
CDR3 length: 15
V gene: TRBV11-2
CDR3 protein: CASSLGGGLSNEQFF

J gene: TRBJ2-2
CDR3 length: 15
V gene: TRBV5-1
CDR3 protein: CASSTKGVSAGELFF

J gene: TRBJ1-5
CDR3 length: 15
V gene: TRBV28
CDR3 protein: CASGDPGQGTEPQHF

J gene: TRBJ1-5
CDR3 length: 14
V gene: TRBV7-9
CDR3 protein: CASGGSRSNQPQHF

J gene: TRBJ2-1
CDR3 length: 14
V gene: TRBV5-6
CDR3 protein: CASSFWGTYNEQFF

J gene: TRBJ2-1
CDR3 length: 16
V gene: TRBV7-6
CDR3 protein: CASSSVSGGLYNEQFF

J gene: TRBJ2-1
CDR3 length: 13
V gene: TRBV27
CDR3 protein: CASSLFSGDEQFF

J gene: TRBJ2-1
CDR3 length: 13
V gene: TRBV12-3/TRBV12-4
CDR3 protein: CASSFDQLREQFF

J gene: TRBJ1-1
CDR3 length: 13
V gene: TRBV12-3/TRBV12-4
CDR3 protein: CASSRQIDTEAFF

J gene: TRBJ1-5
CDR3 length: 13
V gene: TRBV7-2
CDR3 protein: CASSTPGFEAQHF

J gene: TRBJ1-3
CDR3 length: 13
V gene: TRBV25-1
CDR3 protein: CASTASSGNTIYF

J gene: TRBJ2-3
CDR3 length: 12
V gene: TRBV29-1
CDR3 protein: CSVDFSLGTQYF

J gene: TRBJ2-2
CDR3 length: 14
V gene: TRBV29-1
CDR3 protein: CSVGGLQNTGELFF

J gene: TRBJ2-7
CDR3 length: 14
V gene: TRBV4-3
CDR3 protein: CASSLGSSTYEQYF

J gene: TRBJ1-6
CDR3 length: 17
V gene: TRBV7-8
CDR3 protein: CASSPPRFGTGYSPLHF

J gene: TRBJ1-6
CDR3 length: 13
V gene: TRBV12-3/TRBV12-4
CDR3 protein: CASRMTGESPLHF

J gene: TRBJ1-5
CDR3 length: 13
V gene: TRBV5-1
CDR3 protein: CASSTTGNQPQHF

J gene: TRBJ2-1
CDR3 length: 14
V gene: TRBV24-1
CDR3 protein: CATSRGRAFDEQFF

J gene: TRBJ2-1
CDR3 length: 14
V gene: TRBV3-1
CDR3 protein: CASSQDLAGDHQFF

J gene: TRBJ2-1
CDR3 length: 15
V gene: TRBV9
CDR3 protein: CASSAGLAWTNEQFF

J gene: TRBJ2-1
CDR3 length: 14
V gene: TRBV20-1
CDR3 protein: CSARGWDRLNEQFF

J gene: TRBJ2-6
CDR3 length: 16
V gene: TRBV14
CDR3 protein: CASSRPRGAGANVLTF

J gene: TRBJ2-4
CDR3 length: 14
V gene: TRBV5-1
CDR3 protein: CASSPGTEGSIQYF

J gene: TRBJ2-2
CDR3 length: 15
V gene: TRBV25-1
CDR3 protein: CASSEGDRETGELFF

J gene: TRBJ2-1
CDR3 length: 13
V gene: TRBV20-1
CDR3 protein: CSAGTSPNNEQFF

J gene: TRBJ2-3
CDR3 length: 15
V gene: TRBV7-3
CDR3 protein: CASSPSRERTDTQYF

J gene: TRBJ1-2
CDR3 length: 11
V gene: TRBV5-6
CDR3 protein: CASSQGAGYTF

J gene: TRBJ2-5
CDR3 length: 13
V gene: TRBV12-3/TRBV12-4
CDR3 protein: CASLRGTGETQYF

J gene: TRBJ2-5
CDR3 length: 15
V gene: TRBV10-2
CDR3 protein: CASSEVQGRQETQYF

J gene: TRBJ2-1
CDR3 length: 16
V gene: TRBV24-1
CDR3 protein: CATSDLEAARENEQFF

J gene: TRBJ2-7
CDR3 length: 13
V gene: TRBV29-1
CDR3 protein: CSVRFRTWDEQYF

J gene: TRBJ2-4
CDR3 length: 17
V gene: TRBV5-1
CDR3 protein: CASSFAAAGTAINIQYF

J gene: TRBJ1-5
CDR3 length: 14
V gene: TRBV28
CDR3 protein: CAGGTGMSNQPQHF

J gene: TRBJ1-5
CDR3 length: 14
V gene: TRBV12-3/TRBV12-4
CDR3 protein: CASTSARGTRPQHF

J gene: TRBJ1-2
CDR3 length: 15
V gene: TRBV12-2
CDR3 protein: CASRLAERGYYGYTF

J gene: TRBJ2-3
CDR3 length: 16
V gene: TRBV7-8
CDR3 protein: CASSATGRAGTDTQYF

J gene: TRBJ2-1
CDR3 length: 17
V gene: TRBV24-1
CDR3 protein: CATSDLPSSGSIYEQFF

J gene: TRBJ2-3
CDR3 length: 12
V gene: TRBV6-5
CDR3 protein: CASSPNSDTQYF

J gene: TRBJ2-1
CDR3 length: 13
V gene: TRBV20-1
CDR3 protein: CSASSGSVHERFF

J gene: TRBJ2-1
CDR3 length: 13
V gene: TRBV7-2
CDR3 protein: CASSFFRDNEQFF

J gene: TRBJ2-7
CDR3 length: 11
V gene: TRBV2
CDR3 protein: CASSETQGQYF

J gene: TRBJ2-5
CDR3 length: 13
V gene: TRBV29-1
CDR3 protein: CSVTTGRAETQYF

J gene: TRBJ2-3
CDR3 length: 14
V gene: TRBV4-2
CDR3 protein: CASSRDRETDTQYF

J gene: TRBJ2-3
CDR3 length: 12
V gene: TRBV7-9
CDR3 protein: CAKAAHEDTQYF

J gene: TRBJ2-2
CDR3 length: 15
V gene: TRBV6-1
CDR3 protein: CASTRLAGGPGELFF

J gene: TRBJ2-7
CDR3 length: 14
V gene: TRBV7-9
CDR3 protein: CASSLIGRSYEQYF

J gene: TRBJ1-1
CDR3 length: 14
V gene: TRBV7-9
CDR3 protein: CASSSRSIRDKAFF